The 10 T cell receptor beta chains below come from one sample, sequenced in a study of shared clonotypes between healthy human individuals. Assay: immunoSEQ multiplex PCR; the TCRdb copy retains only in-frame clones and omits some. Counted here are about 480,000 clones, 70% to 80% occurring once; the ten biggest clones make up 13%. The sequenced sample was PBMCs. These receptor sequences come from a woman in her thirties or forties in good health. Some clones in this sample may be carry-over from other donors' samples.

Points on this clone: Other DNA sequences in the sample encode the same CDR3. The V and J genes are TRBV7-2 and TRBJ2-5; tentatively, D is TRBD2 (6 bases). CDR3 length: 14 residues. Germline V gives CDR1 SGHTA, CDR2 FQGNSA. V lost 0 bases and J 5 bases, leaving 10 bases between the germline ends. The CDR3 region has the DNA TGTGCCAGCAGCTTAGCGCGGGGTGGGGAGACCCAGTACTTC. Amino acids: CASSLARGGETQYF.

The chain joins TRBV7-2 to TRBJ2-3; D perhaps matches TRBD2 (5 bases). Germline values: CDR1 SGHTA, CDR2 FQGNSA. V dropped 5 bases and J dropped 5 bases, with 8 bases sitting between them. The CDR3 is made up of 12 amino acids. This chain's CDR3 is CASSRGRDTQYF. The CDR3 nucleotides are TGTGCCAGCAGCCGAGGGAGAGATACGCAGTATTTT.

The CDR3 DNA is TGTGCCAGCAGCTTGGCTTTTCCCTTTTCAGGGGCCAACGTCCTGACTTTC. It codes for CASSLAFPFSGANVLTF. The V and J genes are TRBV5-4 and TRBJ2-6; D gene ambiguous. V lost 0 bases to trimming and J lost 4 bases, with 14 bases between them. The CDR3 has 17 residues. Germline V gives CDR1 SGHNT, CDR2 YYREEE (reference sequence).

The chain recombines TRBV7-2 with TRBJ2-5, with a possible D match to TRBD2 (7 bases). The CDR3 extends over 16 amino acids. The V end was cut by 4 bases, the J end by 4 bases, with 19 bases between. Germline values: CDR1 SGHTA, CDR2 FQGNSA. The CDR3 is CASSSSVGGGGETQYF. CDR3 sequence (DNA): TGTGCCAGCAGCTCCTCCGTTGGGGGAGGGGGAGAGACCCAGTACTTC.

In this sample, this clone turned up once. The chain combines TRBV2 with TRBJ2-3, with unresolved D. V was pared by 7 bases and J by 4 bases, with 15 bases between. The CDR3 is made up of 14 amino acids. Germline loops: CDR1 SNHLY, CDR2 FYNNEI. The DNA for the CDR3 is TGTGCCAGCAACCGACTCTTTGGGGCAGATACGCAGTATTTT. It encodes CASNRLFGADTQYF.

The rearrangement links TRBV5-1 to TRBJ2-5; 7 bases match TRBD1. The ends lost 6 bases at V and 0 bases at J; junction bases unmatched: 2. Germline V gives CDR1 SGHRS, CDR2 YFSETQ. This CDR3 has 13 residues. CDR3 loop: CASKTGHQETQYF. The DNA for the CDR3 is TGCGCCAGCAAGACAGGGCACCAAGAGACCCAGTACTTC.

The chain links TRBV4-3 to TRBJ2-2, with TRBD2 matching 16 bases. CDR1 is LGHNA, CDR2 YSLEER, per germline. The junction had 3 bases not matched to a gene; V was cut back by 2 bases and J by 6 bases. The CDR3 is 17 residues long. The CDR3, as DNA: TGCGCCAGCAGCCAATGGGGACTAGCGGGAGGGCCCGGGGAGCTGTTTTTT. This codes for CASSQWGLAGGPGELFF.

This chain links TRBV28 with TRBJ2-5; 12 nucleotides agree with TRBD2. J lost 4 bases, V lost 10 bases, and 7 bases had no gene match. Germline-derived CDR1 and CDR2 are MDHEN and SYDVKM. The CDR3 runs to 14 residues. The CDR3 sequence is CATETSGSGETQYF. CDR3 nucleotide sequence: TGTGCCACCGAGACTAGCGGGAGCGGAGAGACCCAGTACTTC.

The V call is TRBV30, the J call TRBJ1-2; D uncertain. The V end was cut by 0 bases, the J end by 4 bases, with 12 bases between. This CDR3 is built from 14 residues. From germline, CDR1 is GTSNPN and CDR2 SVGIG (reference sequence). The CDR3 bases are TGTGCCTGGAGTGTCCCCCCCGCAGGCTATGGCTACACCTTC. This encodes CAWSVPPAGYGYTF.

The chain has TRBV2 and TRBJ2-3; 10 bases are a match to TRBD2. The CDR3 totals 15 residues. Germline CDR1 is SNHLY and CDR2 is FYNNEI. The V gene end was trimmed by 8 bases and the J gene end by 0 bases; junction bases not matched to a gene: 5. Here the CDR3 reads CASGGLAESTDTQYF. Written as DNA, the CDR3 is TGTGCCAGCGGCGGACTAGCGGAAAGCACAGATACGCAGTATTTT.